The 6 T cell receptor beta chains given below trace back to one sample, sequenced in a study of beta chain features in type 1 diabetes. Study results and limitations: Within each of all four CD4+ subsets, Type 1 diabetes patients had TCRB CDR3s that were moderately but significantly shorter.

Their antigens remain unidentified. The sequenced template was cDNA made from the entire isolated RNA. TCRdb's table, derived via immunoSEQ multiplex PCR, lists solely in-frame clones and lacks some. The repertoire includes a few hundred thousand clones, roughly 14% of them detected once, and about 0.016% sits in the top ten. Sequencing used naive CD4+ T cells from blood. The receptors were gathered from a young woman with type 1 diabetes.

The V gene is TRBV30, the J gene TRBJ1-4, with 8 nucleotides matching TRBD1. Losses at the gene ends were 2 bases for V and 5 bases for J; bases not matched to a gene: 7. Germline CDR1 GTSNPN, CDR2 SVGIG (reference sequence). The CDR3 spans 15 residues. CDR3 nucleotide sequence: TGTGCCTGGAGTACAGGGGGACAACCAAATGAAAAACTGTTTTTT. Protein: CAWSTGGQPNEKLFF.

This chain uses TRBV18 with TRBJ2-5; no firm D call. This CDR3 spans 13 amino acids. In germline, CDR1 is KGHSH, CDR2 LQKENI. Trimming stripped 1 base from V and 2 bases from J, with 5 bases between. The chain's CDR3 is CASSPLAQETQYF. The CDR3 DNA sequence: TGTGCCAGCTCACCACTAGCTCAAGAGACCCAGTACTTC.

This clone appeared a few times. This rearrangement joins TRBV29-1 to TRBJ2-1; D perhaps matches TRBD2 (5 bases). The germline gives CDR1 SQVTM, CDR2 ANQGSEA. The V and J ends lost 3 bases and 8 bases respectively, with 14 bases between them. CDR3 length: 13 residues. DNA for the CDR3: TGCAGCGTTGAGTTGGCTAGCAAGCATGAGCAGTTCTTC. It is translated as CSVELASKHEQFF.

This clone was counted only a few times. The rearrangement uses TRBV15 and TRBJ1-4; D gene ambiguous. CDR1 is LNHNV and CDR2 is YYDKDF in the germline V gene (reference sequence). CDR3 length: 13 amino acids. Trimming took 1 base from V and 7 from J, leaving 7 bases between them. The CDR3 nucleotides read TGTGCCACCAGCAGAGGAGGATCTGAAAAACTGTTTTTT. The encoded protein is CATSRGGSEKLFF. The variable domain in full, with the rest retrieved from reference TRBV15 and TRBJ1-4, is DAMVIQNPRYQVTQFGKPVTLSCSQTLNHNVMYWYQQKSSQAPKLLFHYYDKDFNNEADTPDNFQSRRPNTSFCFLDIRSPGLGDTAMYLCATSRGGSEKLFFGSGTQLSVL.

The CDR3 bases are TGTGCCAGCTCACCAACGGCTCTGGGGGGTCAGCCCCAGCATTTT. Amino acid sequence: CASSPTALGGQPQHF. The chain uses TRBV18 and TRBJ1-5, with a weak D call TRBD1 (5 bases). CDR1 and CDR2 from the germline V gene are KGHSH and LQKENI. V was pared by 2 bases and J by 6 bases, with 14 bases between. CDR3 length: 15 residues.

The chain uses TRBV11-2 and TRBJ1-5; D is uncertain. This CDR3 has 15 residues. Germline loops: CDR1 SGHAT, CDR2 FQNNGV. V shed 2 bases and J shed 7 bases, with 15 bases lying between them. DNA of the CDR3: TGTGCCAGCAGCTTAAGTTACCAAAACAGCCAGCCCCAGCATTTT. Protein sequence: CASSLSYQNSQPQHF.